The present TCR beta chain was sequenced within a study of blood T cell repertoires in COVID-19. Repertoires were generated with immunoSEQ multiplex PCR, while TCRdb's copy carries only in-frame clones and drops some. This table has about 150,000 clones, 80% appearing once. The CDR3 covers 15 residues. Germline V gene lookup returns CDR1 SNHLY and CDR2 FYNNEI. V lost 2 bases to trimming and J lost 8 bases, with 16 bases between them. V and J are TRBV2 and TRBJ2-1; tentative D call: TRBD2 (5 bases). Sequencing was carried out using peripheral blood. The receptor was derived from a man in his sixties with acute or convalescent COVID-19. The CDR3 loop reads CASSESGVGNDEQFF. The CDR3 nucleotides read TGTGCCAGCAGTGAATCCGGGGTAGGGAACGATGAGCAGTTCTTC.